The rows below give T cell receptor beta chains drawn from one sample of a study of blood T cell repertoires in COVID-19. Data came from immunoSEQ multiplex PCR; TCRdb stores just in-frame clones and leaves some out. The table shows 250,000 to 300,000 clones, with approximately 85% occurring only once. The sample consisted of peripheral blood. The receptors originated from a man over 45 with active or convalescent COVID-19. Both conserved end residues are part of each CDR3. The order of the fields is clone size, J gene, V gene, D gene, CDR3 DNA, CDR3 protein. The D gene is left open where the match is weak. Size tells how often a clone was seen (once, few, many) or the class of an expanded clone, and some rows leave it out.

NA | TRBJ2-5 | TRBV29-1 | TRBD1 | TGCAGCGCCATGACAGGGCCCCGGGAGACCCAGTACTTC | CSAMTGPRETQYF
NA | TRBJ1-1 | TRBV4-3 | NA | TGCGCCAGCAGCCAAGCAACAGGGACCCGGGTCCCTGAAGCTTTCTTT | CASSQATGTRVPEAFF
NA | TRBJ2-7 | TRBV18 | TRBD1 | TGTGCCAGCTCACAAGGACAGGTCGCCTACGAGCAGTACTTC | CASSQGQVAYEQYF
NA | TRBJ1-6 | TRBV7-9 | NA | TGTGCCAGCAGCGTAGTTGGGAGAAGCTCCTATAATTCACCCCTCCACTTT | CASSVVGRSSYNSPLHF
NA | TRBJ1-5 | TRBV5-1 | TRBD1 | TGCGCCAGCAGCACGGGGACAGGCAATCAGCCCCAGCATTTT | CASSTGTGNQPQHF
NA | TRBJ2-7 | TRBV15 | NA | TGTGCCACCAGCAGAACAGGGAAATCCTACGAGCAGTACTTC | CATSRTGKSYEQYF
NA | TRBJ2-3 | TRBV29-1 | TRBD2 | TGCAGCGTTGCTAGCGGGAGCAGCACAGATACGCAGTATTTT | CSVASGSSTDTQYF
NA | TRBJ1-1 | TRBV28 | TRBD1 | TGTGCCAGCAGTCGACCCCACCAGGGGGTAAACACTGAAGCTTTCTTT | CASSRPHQGVNTEAFF
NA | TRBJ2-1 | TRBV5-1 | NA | TGCGCCAGCAGCTTGGGGGAGATGGCCTACAATGAGCAGTTCTTC | CASSLGEMAYNEQFF
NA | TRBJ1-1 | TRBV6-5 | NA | TGTGCCAGCAGTTACTCAGGGGGAAGGACTGAAGCTTTCTTT | CASSYSGGRTEAFF
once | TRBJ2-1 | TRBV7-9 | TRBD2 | TGTGCCAGCAGCTTAAGCGGGAGGCCCTCCTACAATGAGCAGTTCTTC | CASSLSGRPSYNEQFF
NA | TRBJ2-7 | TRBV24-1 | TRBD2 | TGTGCCGCCGGACTAGCAACCCCCTACGAGCAGTACTTC | CAAGLATPYEQYF
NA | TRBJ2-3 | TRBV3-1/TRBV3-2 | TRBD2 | TGTGCCAGCAGCCATATGTTCCGGGGGGGCACAGATACGCAGTATTTT | CASSHMFRGGTDTQYF
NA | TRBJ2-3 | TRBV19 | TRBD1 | TGTGCCAGTATTCAATTCCGGGACAGGGGGCGCCCGCAGTATTTT | CASIQFRDRGRPQYF
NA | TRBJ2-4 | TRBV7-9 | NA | TGTGCCAGCAGCTTAGGCAGGGGTGCCAAAAACATTCAGTACTTC | CASSLGRGAKNIQYF
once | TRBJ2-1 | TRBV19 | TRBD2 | TGTGCCAGTGCCGACGGGGGGGGCTACAATGAGCAGTTCTTC | CASADGGGYNEQFF
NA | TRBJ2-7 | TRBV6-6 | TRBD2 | TGTGCCAGCAGTTCGACTAGCGGGAGTTACTCCTACGAGCAGTACTTC | CASSSTSGSYSYEQYF
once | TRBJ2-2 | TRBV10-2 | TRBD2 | TGCGCCAGCGGCTGGGGCGGGAGAGCGGGGACCGGGGAGCTGTTTTTT | CASGWGGRAGTGELFF
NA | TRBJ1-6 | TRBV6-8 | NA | TGTGCCAGCAGTATACCCAGTGTGAGGGTAAGTAATTCACCCCTCCACTTT | CASSIPSVRVSNSPLHF
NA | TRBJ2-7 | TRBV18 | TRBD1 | TGTGCCAGCTCACCTCCTATGGGGACAGGTTCCTCCGAGCAGTACTTC | CASSPPMGTGSSEQYF
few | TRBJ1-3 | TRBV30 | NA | TGTGCCTGGATCCACCCTGGGGCTGACTCTGGAAACACCATATATTTT | CAWIHPGADSGNTIYF
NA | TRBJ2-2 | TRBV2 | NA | TGTGCCAGCACCGAGGAGATAGCGGCGTCCGGGGAGCTGTTTTTT | CASTEEIAASGELFF